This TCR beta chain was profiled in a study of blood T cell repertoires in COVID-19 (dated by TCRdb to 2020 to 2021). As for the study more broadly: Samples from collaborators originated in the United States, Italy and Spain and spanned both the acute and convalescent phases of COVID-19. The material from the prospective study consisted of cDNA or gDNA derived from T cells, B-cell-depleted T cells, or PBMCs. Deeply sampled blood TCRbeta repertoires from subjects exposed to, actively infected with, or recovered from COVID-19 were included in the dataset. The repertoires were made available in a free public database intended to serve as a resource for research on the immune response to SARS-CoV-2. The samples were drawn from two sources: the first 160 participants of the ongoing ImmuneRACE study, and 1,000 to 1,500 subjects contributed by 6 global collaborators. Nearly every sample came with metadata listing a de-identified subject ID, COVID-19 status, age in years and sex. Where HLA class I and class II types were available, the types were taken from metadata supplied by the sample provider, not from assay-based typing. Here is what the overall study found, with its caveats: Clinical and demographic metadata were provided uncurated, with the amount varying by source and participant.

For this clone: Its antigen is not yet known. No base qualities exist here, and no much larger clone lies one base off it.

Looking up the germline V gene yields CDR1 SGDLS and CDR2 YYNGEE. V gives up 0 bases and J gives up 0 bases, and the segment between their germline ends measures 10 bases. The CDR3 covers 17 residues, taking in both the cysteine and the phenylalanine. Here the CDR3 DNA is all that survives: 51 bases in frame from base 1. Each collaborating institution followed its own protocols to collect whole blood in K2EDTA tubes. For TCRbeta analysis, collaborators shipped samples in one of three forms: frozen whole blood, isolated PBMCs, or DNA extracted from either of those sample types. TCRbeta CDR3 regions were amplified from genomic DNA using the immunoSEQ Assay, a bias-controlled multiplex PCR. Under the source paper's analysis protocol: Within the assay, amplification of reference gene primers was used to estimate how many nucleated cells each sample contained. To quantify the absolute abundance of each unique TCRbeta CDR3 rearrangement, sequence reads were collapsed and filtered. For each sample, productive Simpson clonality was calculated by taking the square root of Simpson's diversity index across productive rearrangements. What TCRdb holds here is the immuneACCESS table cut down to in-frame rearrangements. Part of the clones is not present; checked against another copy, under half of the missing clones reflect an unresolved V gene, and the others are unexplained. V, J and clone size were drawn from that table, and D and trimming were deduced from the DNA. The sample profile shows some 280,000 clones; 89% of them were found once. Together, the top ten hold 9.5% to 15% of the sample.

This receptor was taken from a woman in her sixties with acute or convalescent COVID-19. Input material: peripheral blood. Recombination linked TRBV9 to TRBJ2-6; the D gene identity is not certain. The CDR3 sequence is CASSVDGGFSGANVLTF. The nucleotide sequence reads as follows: TGTGCCAGCAGCGTAGATGGCGGCTTCTCTGGGGCCAACGTCCTGACTTTC.